This T cell receptor (beta chain) originates from a study of shared clonotypes between healthy human individuals (TCRdb year 2020). With regard to the full study: Three men and a couple of women, aged 18 to 49 years, made up the cohort. Each donor's leukapheresis produced roughly between about 0.85 and 10 billion PBMCs. Blood TCR repertoires of five healthy adults were deeply sequenced to estimate repertoire size and the extent of clonotype sharing between individuals. Libraries were prepared and TCR repertoires were sequenced by different laboratories using diverse techniques, in order to increase sequencing depth and limit assay-specific biases. Per donor, three plates each were used for CD4 naive and CD4 memory, two for CD8 naive, and one for CD8 memory.

Ends trimmed: V by 6 bases, J by 2 bases; bases unmatched to a gene: 4. Per the germline V gene (reference sequence), MNHNY is the CDR1 and SVGAGI is the CDR2. The CDR3 measures 13 amino acids from cysteine to phenylalanine. Kept here is only the CDR3 DNA, which spans 39 bases and is read in frame from base 1. The table lists this clone with a count of one. There is no known antigen for this receptor. No quality values exist for individual bases; no much larger clone is one base distant. The donors were healthy, HIV-negative adults with no recently reported acute infections or vaccinations. Every donor was a Caucasian adult residing in Nashville, Tennessee, USA. CD4+ T cells were enriched by magnetic negative selection, after which naive cells were positively selected on CD45RA and the negative fraction was taken as the memory subset. After blood collection by leukapheresis, PBMCs were isolated using Ficoll-Histopaque density gradient centrifugation and then cryopreserved in the vapor phase of liquid nitrogen. Analytical flow cytometry was used to check the purity and quantity of every magnetically sorted T cell population. From each sorted fraction, genomic DNA was isolated and quantified by UV absorbance on a Nanodrop 2000c.

The investigation overall reported the following: Larger estimated clonotype richness was generally found for naive subsets than for memory subsets. When four donors were compared, the shared fraction of clonotypes was 5% to 6.5% for naive CD4, about 4% for naive CD8, 2% to 2.5% for memory CD4, and under 0.5% for memory CD8. Pairwise subsampling indicated that sequencing depth was expected to affect the degree of clonotype sharing among donors. Sampling was restricted to blood, and TCR repertoires in tissues likely differ from the TCR repertoires found in blood. Incomplete sequencing was indicated by rarefaction of sorted-subset datasets, despite the large sequencing depth. The genetic and exposure-history diversity represented was limited by the small number of donors. Compared with non-shared clonotypes, the clonotypes found in all four sorted-subset donors had higher generation probabilities.

TCR CDR3 regions were amplified from genomic DNA by multiplex PCR using the deep immunoSEQ assay. Genomic DNA extracted from each cell subset was distributed evenly over all wells of several immunoSEQ 96-well plates, and each plate served as one replicate. Each replicate PCR for sorted subsets received around 200 ng genomic DNA, equal to 28,000 or so T cell genomes. The purified libraries were quantified using a Qubit 3.0 fluorometer, sized with a Bioanalyzer 2100, and then quantified again using the KAPA Library Quantification kit. Each immunoSEQ 96-well plate was sequenced on its own single-read 150-cycle Illumina NextSeq 550 flow cell. On the study's bioinformatics: Because only junctional sequences without quality scores were contained in the immunoSEQ output, filtering matching that applied to full-length reads could not be performed. To assign V/J genes and CDR3, sequences were annotated against IMGT germline references using PyIR, a Python wrapper for IgBLAST v1.9. Reads with weak V/J assignments (E-value above 1e-6), missing CDR3, stop codons, out-of-frame junctions, or ambiguous translated residues were removed. V3J clonotypes were defined as sequences sharing the same inferred V gene, J gene, and CDR3 amino acid sequence. The percentage overlap between two repertoires was calculated by dividing the number of shared unique clonotypes by the size of the smaller repertoire. Richness of each repertoire was evaluated using RTK rarefaction, the Chao1 estimator, and Recon v2.1 estimates of unobserved clonotypes. Generation probabilities for all TCRbeta clonotypes obtained by the gDNA method from four donors were computed using OLGA. The source is immuneACCESS, and TCRdb retained only in-frame sequences with V and J called. Part of the clones is not carried over; for the studies checked, unresolved V genes explain less than half of this, and the remainder is unexplained. That table is the source of V, J and clone size, and D and trimming were worked out from the DNA. This sample lists some 980,000 clones; less than 85% were detected once. Clones ranked in the top ten supply approximately 1.5% of the sample.

The sequence joins TRBV6-6 to TRBJ2-7; 7 central bases correspond to TRBD1. Input material: memory CD4+ T cells sorted from blood. The meaning of the sample's cell subset or site label: CD45RA-negative fraction. The sequence came from a man between 18 and 35 years old in good health. The CDR3 region: CASRAGQAYEQYF. The base sequence is TGTGCCAGCAGAGCTGGACAGGCCTACGAGCAGTACTTC.